The subject of this entry is one T cell receptor beta chain. No antigen is known for it. The sample belongs to a study of early stage breast cancer tumors. Regarding the study as a whole: Comparing each tissue with blood distinguished tumor from normal in about 90% of the 16 patients.

Each sample had two DNA replicates, around 0.45 ug blood or roughly 1.4 ug tissue. This table comes from immunoSEQ multiplex PCR, and its TCRdb copy is limited to in-frame clones, with some not included. Here the sample spans 45,000 to 65,000 clones, 78% being singletons. The CDR3 runs to 12 residues. CDR1 SNHLY and CDR2 FYNNEI come from the germline V gene. Between the trimmed V and J ends, which lost 7 bases and 1 base, there was a span of 7 bases. The V call is TRBV2, the J call TRBJ2-5; D remains unclear. Input material: blood. This receptor was obtained from a person aged 35-55 years with breast cancer. CDR3 sequence: CASNDIQETQYF. The CDR3 coding sequence is TGTGCCAGCAACGACATCCAAGAGACCCAGTACTTC.